A single sample is the source of the 10 T cell receptor beta chains below, sequenced in a study of early T cells in non-severe SARS-CoV-2 infection. TCRdb re-analysed the 5' RACE reads in MiXCR, keeping a single row per CDR3 protein. The sample yields about 58,000 distinct CDR3 sequences, about an eighth seen once. The specimen sequenced was whole blood. The receptor set was obtained from an adult who was a healthcare worker with PCR-confirmed SARS-CoV-2 infection or an uninfected control (not recorded which).

The sample holds many counts of this clonotype. This rearrangement joins TRBV12-3 or TRBV12-4 to TRBJ2-7; TRBD1 or TRBD2 may be the D gene (5 bases each). This CDR3 has 15 residues. The V end was cut by 7 bases, the J end by 4 bases, with 20 bases between. The CDR3 is CASIRESPTPYEQYF. CDR3 DNA sequence: TGTGCCAGCATCAGGGAGAGTCCGACCCCTTACGAGCAGTACTTC.

Details on this clonotype: At one of its ends the junction is not consistent with the germline gene, which may arise from a read error. The chain is built from TRBV3-1 and TRBJ1-6; D call uncertain. The CDR3 spans 16 residues. CDR1 LGHDT and CDR2 YNNKEL come from the germline V gene (reference sequence). CDR3 nucleotide sequence: TGTGCCAGCAGCCACTCCGGGAGCTCCTATAATTCACCCCTCTACTTT. Translated: CASSHSGSSYNSPLYF.

This clonotype was counted many times. The chain carries TRBV5-1 and TRBJ1-5; TRBD1 agrees at 9 bases. The CDR3 contains 15 residues. J was trimmed by 5 bases and V by 0 bases; bases with no gene match: 3. Germline CDR1 reads SGHRS; CDR2 reads YFSETQ. The CDR3 sequence: CASSLGDREHQPQHF. The CDR3 DNA reads TGCGCCAGCAGCTTGGGGGACAGGGAGCATCAGCCCCAGCATTTT.

This clonotype showed up many times. The V gene is TRBV5-6, the J gene TRBJ1-6; 7 bases are a match to TRBD1. The CDR3 has 18 amino acids. After removal of 4 bases from V and 10 bases from J, the junction contained 20 bases not matched to a gene. In germline, CDR1 is SGHDT, CDR2 YYEEEE. The CDR3 is CASSPLVGGKRARSPLHF. The CDR3 DNA follows: TGTGCCAGCAGCCCCTTGGTAGGGGGCAAAAGGGCGCGGTCACCCCTCCACTTT.

At least ten counts were recorded for this clonotype. The chain combines TRBV2 with TRBJ1-2, with D hard to call. The CDR3 sequence is 12 residues long. CDR1 and CDR2 (germline): SNHLY, FYNNEI. Trimming removed 7 bases at V and 6 bases at J, with 12 bases between. DNA of the CDR3: TGTGCCAGCAACTCGTGGCAGAATGGCTACACCTTC. The encoded protein is CASNSWQNGYTF.

The sample holds a few counts of this clonotype. The chain has TRBV19 and TRBJ2-7; D remains ambiguous. V lost 6 bases and J lost 1, with 10 bases in between. The CDR3 length is 13 residues. In germline, CDR1 is LNHDA, CDR2 SQIVND (reference sequence). In DNA form, the CDR3 reads TGTGCCAGTAGCCCCGAGAGTTCCTACGAGCAGTACTTC. It is translated as CASSPESSYEQYF.

This clonotype appeared many times. The V call is TRBV10-3, the J call TRBJ1-1, with 8 bases identical to TRBD1. V shed 6 bases and J 1 base; nucleotides not matched to a gene: 1. Germline assignment: CDR1 ENHRY and CDR2 SYGVKD. The CDR3 spans 13 residues. As DNA, the CDR3 is TGTGCCATCAGAACAGGGGGGAACACTGAAGCTTTCTTT. Protein: CAIRTGGNTEAFF.

This clonotype showed up many times. The V and J genes are TRBV4-2 and TRBJ2-6, with D unresolved. The V gene lost 0 bases and the J gene lost 1 base, with 7 bases spanning the gap. This CDR3 has 16 residues. Germline V lookup: CDR1 LGHNA, CDR2 YNFKEQ. CDR3 in amino acids: CASSQDETSGANVLTF. DNA for the CDR3: TGTGCCAGCAGCCAAGACGAGACTTCTGGGGCCAACGTCCTGACTTTC.

This sequence joins TRBV29-1 and TRBJ1-1; D is uncertain. The CDR3 contains 14 residues. V lost 0 bases and J 4 bases, leaving 12 bases between the germline ends. Germline V lookup: CDR1 SQVTM, CDR2 ANQGSEA. DNA of the CDR3: TGCAGCGTTGAAGATCAGCGGGGTCCCACTGAAGCTTTCTTT. Its translation is CSVEDQRGPTEAFF.

This clonotype was counted ten times or more. The rearrangement joins TRBV29-1 to TRBJ1-2; D is perhaps TRBD1 (5 bases). Germline-derived CDR1 and CDR2 are SQVTM and ANQGSEA. Trimming left V 4 bases short and J 8 bases short, with 11 bases between. The CDR3 has 11 amino acids. In DNA, the CDR3 is TGCAGCGTTGGGGACCATCAGGGCTACACCTTC. Its translation: CSVGDHQGYTF.